The T cell receptor (beta chain) described here comes from a study of beta chain features in type 1 diabetes. Study at large: In age, gender and cell yields, patients were similar to healthy donors.

Purity exceeded 95% in all sorted populations. The study, taken as a whole, reports: The similarity of naive, central memory and Treg TCRB repertoires appeared greater among patients than among healthy donors. VDJ junctions from type 1 diabetes patients carried fewer insertions and larger deletions. TCRB CDR3s were moderately but significantly shorter in Type 1 diabetes patients in all four CD4+ subsets.

Trimming removed 5 bases from V and 2 bases from J; junction bases left unmatched: 8. The CDR3 is 16 residues long. Germline CDR1 and CDR2: SGHRS and YFSETQ. This clone showed up just a few times. Its antigen is not known. Other DNA sequences in this specimen translate into the identical CDR3. Expressed TCRB transcripts were sequenced because the entire RNA isolate underwent reverse transcription. Produced via immunoSEQ multiplex PCR; TCRdb's table is partial and in-frame only. The top ten hold over 0.45% of the sample, which has some 360,000 clones, over 9% seen once. The clonotype originates from a man between 25 and 39 years old with type 1 diabetes. The sequenced sample was central memory CD4+ T cells from blood. The chain has TRBV5-1 and TRBJ2-1; 9 bases are a match to TRBD2. The DNA for the CDR3 is TGCGCCAGCAGTCTTGAGTTAGCGGGAGCCTACAATGAGCAGTTCTTC. It encodes CASSLELAGAYNEQFF.